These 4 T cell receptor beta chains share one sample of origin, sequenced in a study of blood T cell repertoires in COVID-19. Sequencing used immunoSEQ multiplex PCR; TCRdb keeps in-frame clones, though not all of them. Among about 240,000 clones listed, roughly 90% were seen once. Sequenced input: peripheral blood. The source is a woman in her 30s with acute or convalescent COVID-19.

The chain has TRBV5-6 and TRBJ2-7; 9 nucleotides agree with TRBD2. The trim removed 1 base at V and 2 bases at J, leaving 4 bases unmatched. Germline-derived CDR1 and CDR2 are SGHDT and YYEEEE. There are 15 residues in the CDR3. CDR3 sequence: CASSLSSGTPYEQYF. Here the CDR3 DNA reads TGTGCCAGCAGCTTGTCTAGCGGGACCCCCTACGAGCAGTACTTC.

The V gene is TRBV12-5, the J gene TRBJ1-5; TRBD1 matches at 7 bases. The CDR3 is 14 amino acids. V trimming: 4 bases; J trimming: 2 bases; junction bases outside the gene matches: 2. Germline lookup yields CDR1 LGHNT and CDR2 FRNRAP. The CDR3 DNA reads TGTGCTAGTGGTTCAACAGGGGGCAATCAGCCCCAGCATTTT. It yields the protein CASGSTGGNQPQHF.

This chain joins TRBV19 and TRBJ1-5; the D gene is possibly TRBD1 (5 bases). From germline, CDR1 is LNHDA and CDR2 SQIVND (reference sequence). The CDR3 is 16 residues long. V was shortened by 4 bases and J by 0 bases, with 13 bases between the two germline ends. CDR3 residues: CASSTPRQTSNQPQHF. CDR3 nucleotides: TGTGCCAGTAGTACCCCTCGACAGACTAGCAATCAGCCCCAGCATTTT.

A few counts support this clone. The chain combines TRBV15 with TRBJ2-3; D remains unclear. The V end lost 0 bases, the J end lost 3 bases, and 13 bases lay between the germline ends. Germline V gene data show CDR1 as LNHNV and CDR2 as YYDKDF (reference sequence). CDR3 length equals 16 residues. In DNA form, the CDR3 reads TGTGCCACCAGCAGAGATCGAGGTGCCGGGACAGATACGCAGTATTTT. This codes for CATSRDRGAGTDTQYF.